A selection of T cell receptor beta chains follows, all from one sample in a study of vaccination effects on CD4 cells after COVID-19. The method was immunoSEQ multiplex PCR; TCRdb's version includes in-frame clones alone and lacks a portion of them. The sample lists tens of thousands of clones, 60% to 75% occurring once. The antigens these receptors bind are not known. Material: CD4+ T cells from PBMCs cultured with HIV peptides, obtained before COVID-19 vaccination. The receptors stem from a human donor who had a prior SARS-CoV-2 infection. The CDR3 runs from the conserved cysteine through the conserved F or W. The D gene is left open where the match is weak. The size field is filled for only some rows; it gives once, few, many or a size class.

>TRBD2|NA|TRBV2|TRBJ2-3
CASSVWGGADTQYF
TGTGCCAGCAGTGTTTGGGGGGGTGCAGATACGCAGTATTTT
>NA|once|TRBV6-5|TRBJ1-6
CASSYEKERNSPLHF
TGTGCCAGCAGTTACGAGAAGGAGAGAAATTCACCCCTCCACTTT
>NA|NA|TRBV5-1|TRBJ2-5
CASSLAGSEETQYF
TGCGCCAGCAGCTTGGCCGGGAGCGAAGAGACCCAGTACTTC
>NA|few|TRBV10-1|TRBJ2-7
CASSESAIALAYEQYF
TGCGCCAGCAGTGAGTCGGCAATAGCCCTAGCCTACGAGCAGTACTTC
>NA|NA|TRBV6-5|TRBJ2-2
CASTLTVPGELFF
TGTGCCAGCACCTTGACAGTCCCCGGGGAGCTGTTTTTT
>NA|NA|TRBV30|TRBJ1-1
CAWSGLSREAFF
TGTGCCTGGAGTGGATTGTCAAGAGAAGCTTTCTTT
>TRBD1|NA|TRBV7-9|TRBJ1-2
CASSPPTGANYGYTF
TGTGCCAGCAGCCCGCCGACAGGGGCTAACTATGGCTACACCTTC
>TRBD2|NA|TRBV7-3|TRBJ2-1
CASSLRGRGTYNEQFF
TGTGCCAGCAGCTTACGCGGGAGGGGAACCTACAATGAGCAGTTCTTC
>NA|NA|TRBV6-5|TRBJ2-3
CASRKTADTQYF
TGTGCCAGCCGGAAGACCGCAGATACGCAGTATTTT
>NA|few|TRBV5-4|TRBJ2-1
CASSFPLARSNEQFF
TGTGCCAGCAGCTTTCCCCTAGCGAGATCCAATGAGCAGTTCTTC
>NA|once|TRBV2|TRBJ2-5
CASSANRIPQTQYF
TGTGCCAGCAGCGCAAACAGGATTCCCCAGACCCAGTACTTC
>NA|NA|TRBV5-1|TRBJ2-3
CASSLAGPDTQYF
TGCGCCAGCAGCTTGGCTGGGCCAGATACGCAGTATTTT
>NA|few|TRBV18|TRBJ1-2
CASSQLPGVANYGYTF
TGTGCCAGCTCACAGCTTCCAGGAGTGGCTAACTATGGCTACACCTTC
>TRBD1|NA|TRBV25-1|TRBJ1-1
CASSEDRSTEAFF
TGTGCCAGCAGTGAGGACAGGAGCACTGAAGCTTTCTTT
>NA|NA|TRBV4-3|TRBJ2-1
CASSQVGESEQFF
TGCGCCAGCAGCCAAGTGGGAGAAAGTGAGCAGTTCTTC
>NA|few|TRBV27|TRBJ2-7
CASSLSTGPYEQYF
TGTGCCAGCAGTTTAAGTACGGGGCCCTACGAGCAGTACTTC
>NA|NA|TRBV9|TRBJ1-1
CASSLYMNTEAFF
TGTGCCAGCAGCCTCTACATGAACACTGAAGCTTTCTTT
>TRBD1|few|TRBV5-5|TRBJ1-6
CASSLTGTANSPLHF
TGTGCCAGCAGCCTGACAGGGACGGCAAATTCACCCCTCCACTTT
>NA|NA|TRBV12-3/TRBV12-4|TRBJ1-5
CARSPYQPQHF
TGTGCCAGGAGTCCATATCAGCCCCAGCATTTT
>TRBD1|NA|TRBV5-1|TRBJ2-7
CASSRWTGNEQYF
TGCGCCAGCAGCCGGTGGACAGGGAACGAGCAGTACTTC
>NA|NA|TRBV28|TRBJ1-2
CASREPGAGGYTF
TGTGCCAGCAGGGAACCGGGGGCCGGAGGCTACACCTTC